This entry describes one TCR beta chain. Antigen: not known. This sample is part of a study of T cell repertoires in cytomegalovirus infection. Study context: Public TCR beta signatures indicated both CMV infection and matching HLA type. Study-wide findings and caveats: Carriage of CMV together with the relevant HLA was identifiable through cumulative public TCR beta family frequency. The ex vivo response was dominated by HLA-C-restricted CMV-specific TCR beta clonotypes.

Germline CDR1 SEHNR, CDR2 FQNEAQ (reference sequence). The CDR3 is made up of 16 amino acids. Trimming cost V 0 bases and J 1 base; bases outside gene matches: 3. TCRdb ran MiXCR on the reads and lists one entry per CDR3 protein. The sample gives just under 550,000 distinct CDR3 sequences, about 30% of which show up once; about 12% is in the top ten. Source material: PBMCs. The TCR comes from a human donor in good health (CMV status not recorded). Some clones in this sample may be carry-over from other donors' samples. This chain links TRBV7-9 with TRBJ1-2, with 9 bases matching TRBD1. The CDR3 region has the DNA TGTGCCAGCAGCTTAGCCGGGACAGGGAGTAACTATGGCTACACCTTC. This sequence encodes CASSLAGTGSNYGYTF.